This TCR beta chain was sequenced for a study of T cells in Graves' hyperthyroidism and ophthalmopathy. Study-wide results and caveats: Appearing also in blood were most of the thyroid clonotypes expanded above 0.001.

The source material, RNA transcripts, was used to amplify TCR beta CDR3 regions. The HTBI primer set served for first-round RT-PCR of the TCR CDR3. TCRdb itself ran the multiplex PCR reads through MiXCR, one entry per CDR3 protein. The table shows around 690,000 distinct CDR3 sequences, with 17% occurring only once. V trimming: 6 bases; J trimming: 5 bases; junction bases outside the gene matches: 18. CDR3 length: 17 residues. The germline CDR1 and CDR2 sequences are MNHEY and SVGEGT. This clonotype was observed many times. What it binds is unknown. Clinicians diagnosed patients from clinical symptoms, serum thyroxine and TRAb, thyroid ultrasound and orbital computed tomography. Fresh peripheral blood, roughly 10 ml, was the source of the PBMCs.

Sequencing was performed on blood. V gene TRBV6-2 or TRBV6-3 combines with J gene TRBJ2-7, with 8 nucleotides matching TRBD2. This receptor was taken from a man aged 45-60 years with Graves' hyperthyroidism. The CDR3 protein is CASRTPEGSGILDEQYF. CDR3 DNA: TGTGCCAGCAGGACCCCGGAGGGTAGCGGGATTCTTGACGAGCAGTACTTC.